The T cell receptor (beta chain) under discussion was sequenced for a study of blood T cells in healthy people across ages. The overall study: Template switching captured about one barcoded beta molecule per two T cells.

Together with a sample-barcoded 5' primer, a J-beta primer mix was included in a second PCR lasting about 6 to 11 cycles. TCRdb analysed the 5' RACE reads with MiXCR anew, one entry per CDR3 protein. The sample yields 1.5 million to 2 million distinct CDR3 sequences, around 40% seen once. Per germline, CDR1 SNHLY and CDR2 FYNNEI. V lost 5 bases, J lost 10 bases, and 15 bases lay in between. The CDR3 consists of 13 residues. Only a few counts were recorded for this clonotype. Sequencing was performed on blood. The sequence was obtained from a human donor in good health. V and J are TRBV2 and TRBJ2-1, with a tentative D call TRBD1 (6 bases). The CDR3 sequence is CASSWTEGWEQFF. The CDR3 DNA is TGTGCCAGCAGTTGGACAGAGGGTTGGGAGCAGTTCTTC.